The 13 T cell receptor beta chains below come from one sample, sequenced in a study of shared clonotypes between healthy human individuals. The repertoire was sequenced with immunoSEQ multiplex PCR; TCRdb's copy has only in-frame clones and lacks some. Of over a million clones in the sample, about four fifths were seen once. The sample comprised memory CD4+ T cells from PBMCs. The sample's subset: CD45RA-negative fraction. The receptor set was obtained from a man younger than 30 in good health. Some clones in this sample may be carry-over from other donors' samples.

The V and J genes are TRBV6-6 and TRBJ2-1; a weak D match, TRBD2 (5 bases). The CDR3 runs to 13 residues. Germline V gives CDR1 MNHNY, CDR2 SVGAGI (reference sequence). V was cut by 5 bases and J by 7 bases, with 12 bases left in between. CDR3 nucleotides: TGTGCCAGCAGTAGGTCCCGAGGGAATGAGCAGTTCTTC. Translating gives CASSRSRGNEQFF.

The J gene is TRBJ2-2, the V gene TRBV29-1, with D hard to call. With 7 bases removed from V and 5 bases from J, the gap between germline ends came to 14 bases. Germline lookup yields CDR1 SQVTM and CDR2 ANQGSEA. The CDR3 runs 13 residues. CDR3 sequence (DNA): TGCAGCGCCCACTGGGTGGGGACCGGGGAGCTGTTTTTT. The encoded protein is CSAHWVGTGELFF.

The chain uses TRBV9 and TRBJ2-3; D is undetermined. Per the germline V gene, CDR1 is SGDLS and CDR2 is YYNGEE. There are 16 residues in the CDR3. With 0 bases removed from V and 0 bases from J, the gap between germline ends came to 11 bases. The CDR3 DNA follows: TGTGCCAGCAGCGTAGGTGGCAGAGCTAGCACAGATACGCAGTATTTT. This codes for CASSVGGRASTDTQYF. The entire variable domain, with the rest obtained from reference TRBV9 and TRBJ2-3, is as follows: DSGVTQTPKHLITATGQRVTLRCSPRSGDLSVYWYQQSLDQGLQFLIQYYNGEERAKGNILERFSAQQFPDLHSELNLSSLELGDSALYFCASSVGGRASTDTQYFGPGTRLTVL.

This clone was counted ten times or more. The chain carries TRBV28 and TRBJ2-7; 11 nucleotides line up with TRBD2. Germline lookup yields CDR1 MDHEN and CDR2 SYDVKM. The CDR3 is made up of 15 amino acids. Losses at the gene ends were 6 bases for V and 8 bases for J; bases not matched to a gene: 12. CDR3 sequence (DNA): TGTGCCAGCAGCCAACCTAGCGGGAGGTTTATGAAGCAGTACTTC. Amino acids: CASSQPSGRFMKQYF. Complete variable domain (other parts from reference TRBV28 and TRBJ2-7): DVKVTQSSRYLVKRTGEKVFLECVQDMDHENMFWYRQDPGLGLRLIYFSYDVKMKEKGDIPEGYSVSREKKERFSLILESASTNQTSMYLCASSQPSGRFMKQYFGPGTRLTVT.

The chain uses TRBV4-3 and TRBJ2-7; D gene uncertain. The CDR3 has 15 residues. The germline gives CDR1 LGHNA, CDR2 YSLEER. Trimming removed 2 bases at V and 0 bases at J, with 11 bases between. CDR3 bases: TGCGCCAGCAGCCAAAACCTACGGAGCTCCTACGAGCAGTACTTC. As protein: CASSQNLRSSYEQYF.

Turning to this clone: The sample has other DNA sequences that encode this CDR3 too. The gene calls are TRBV28 and TRBJ1-3; tentatively, D is TRBD1 (5 bases). Germline values: CDR1 MDHEN, CDR2 SYDVKM. V was pared by 0 bases and J by 2 bases, with 5 bases between. The CDR3 has 14 residues. CDR3 loop: CASSLWGAGNTIYF. CDR3 in DNA: TGTGCCAGCAGTTTATGGGGGGCTGGAAACACCATATATTTT. The entire variable domain, with the rest obtained from reference TRBV28 and TRBJ1-3, is as follows: DVKVTQSSRYLVKRTGEKVFLECVQDMDHENMFWYRQDPGLGLRLIYFSYDVKMKEKGDIPEGYSVSREKKERFSLILESASTNQTSMYLCASSLWGAGNTIYFGEGSWLTVV.

Notes on this clone: Different DNA sequences within this sample yield the same CDR3. The rearrangement uses TRBV5-4 and TRBJ2-5, with TRBD2 matching over 11 bases. V gave up 5 bases and J gave up 4 bases; unmatched junction bases: 4. This CDR3 spans 14 amino acids. The V gene's germline CDR1 is SGHNT and CDR2 YYREEE (reference sequence). CDR3 sequence (DNA): TGTGCCAGCAGTCTCGGACTAGCGGGAGAGACCCAGTACTTC. It translates to CASSLGLAGETQYF.

The chain recombines TRBV29-1 with TRBJ2-5, with 7 bases lining up with TRBD2. Trimming at V came to 4 bases and at J to 2 bases, leaving 7 bases not matched to a gene. The CDR3 contains 14 residues. The V gene's germline CDR1 is SQVTM and CDR2 ANQGSEA. The CDR3 is CSVASVGGQETQYF. DNA of the CDR3: TGCAGCGTTGCCTCTGTCGGGGGGCAAGAGACCCAGTACTTC.

This clone was counted between two and nine times. The J gene is TRBJ2-6, the V gene TRBV2; D is unresolved. The CDR3 is made up of 14 amino acids. Trimming pared 7 bases from V and 0 bases from J, leaving 7 bases between. Germline CDR1 SNHLY, CDR2 FYNNEI. As DNA, the CDR3 is TGTGCCAGCAAGTACACCTCTGGGGCCAACGTCCTGACTTTC. Translating it yields CASKYTSGANVLTF.

V usage is TRBV18 and J usage is TRBJ2-3; tentatively, D is TRBD2 (5 bases). CDR1 KGHSH and CDR2 LQKENI come from the germline V gene. V lost 4 bases and J 3 bases, leaving 8 bases between the germline ends. The CDR3 length is 13 residues. The CDR3 sequence is CASSLPGTDTQYF. DNA of the CDR3: TGTGCCAGCTCACTTCCGGGGACAGATACGCAGTATTTT.

The rearrangement links TRBV7-7 to TRBJ2-7; 13 nucleotides match TRBD2. Germline loops: CDR1 SSHAT, CDR2 FNYEAQ (reference sequence). The CDR3 covers 18 residues. After removal of 5 bases from V and 3 bases from J, the junction contained 13 bases not matched to a gene. DNA of the CDR3: TGTGCCAGCAGCCTCCAAGACTCTACTAGCGGGAGGGTCTACGAGCAGTACTTC. Translation: CASSLQDSTSGRVYEQYF.

V gene TRBV21-1 combines with J gene TRBJ2-7. TRBV21-1 is listed as a pseudogene. This CDR3 comprises 16 residues. CDR3 sequence reads: CASSNSRGRTPYEQYF. CDR3 bases: TGTGCCAGCAGCAATTCCCGGGGCCGAACACCCTACGAGCAGTACTTC.

This chain links TRBV4-1 with TRBJ2-1; D is possibly TRBD2 (6 bases). Trimming stripped 0 bases from V and 8 bases from J, with 14 bases between. This CDR3 region has 15 residues. Germline CDR1 MGHRA, CDR2 YSYEKL. The CDR3 DNA follows: TGCGCCAGCAGCCAAGATCAATTCGGGAGCGATGAGCAGTTCTTC. Translating it yields CASSQDQFGSDEQFF.